The subject of this entry is one T cell receptor (beta chain). What it binds is not known. Excluded were patients having autoimmune disease history or systemic immunosuppression. These data originate in a study of OX40 agonist ivuxolimab in advanced cancers. Findings of the study overall: With doses of 0.1 to 3.0 mg/kg, CD4+ and CD8+ blood T cells had undergone clonal expansion by week 6. The antigen specificity of the peripheral T cells (those that were expanded) was not determined.

Trimming pared 5 bases from V and 0 bases from J, leaving 16 bases between. Germline CDR1 is SGHAT and CDR2 is FQNNGV. The CDR3 contains 16 residues. Sequenced by immunoSEQ multiplex PCR; TCRdb stores in-frame clones only, minus some. The table includes over 20,000 clones, roughly 80% detected once. The chain links TRBV11-2 to TRBJ1-2; D is possibly TRBD1 (6 bases). The source is an adult with an advanced solid tumor such as melanoma, head and neck, liver or kidney cancer. This material consisted of CD4+ or CD8+ T cells sorted from blood, taken in a trial of the OX40 agonist ivuxolimab. CDR3 DNA: TGTGCCAGCAGCCTGGGGGGAGAGGGGGCTAACTATGGCTACACCTTC. Translating gives CASSLGGEGANYGYTF.